These 7 T cell receptor beta chains were all obtained from the same sample, sequenced in a study of high-grade serous ovarian cancer treatment subgroups. TCRdb's copy holds only in-frame clones and misses some; the assay was immunoSEQ multiplex PCR. The repertoire has 620 or so clones, roughly 80% of them found once; the top ten carry around 10%. Tumor tissue was taken before any definitive surgery or chemotherapy was given. The source material was tumor tissue. All receptors come from a human donor with high-grade serous ovarian cancer.

This clone was counted between two and nine times. The V call is TRBV7-9, the J call TRBJ1-2; TRBD1 matches at 8 bases. Germline CDR1 and CDR2: SEHNR and FQNEAQ (reference sequence). There are 14 residues in the CDR3. Trimming removed 3 bases from V and 4 bases from J; junction bases left unmatched: 4. CDR3 sequence (DNA): TGTGCCAGCAGCTTCGGACAGGGCGCCTATGGCTACACCTTC. Protein sequence: CASSFGQGAYGYTF.

This rearrangement joins TRBV18 to TRBJ2-7, with no clear D. Trimming took 2 bases from V and 1 from J, leaving 6 bases between them. The CDR3 length is 13 residues. Looked up from germline, CDR1 is KGHSH and CDR2 is LQKENI. CDR3 nucleotide sequence: TGTGCCAGCTCACCAGGATTATCCTACGAGCAGTACTTC. This codes for CASSPGLSYEQYF. Complete variable domain (other parts from reference TRBV18 and TRBJ2-7): NAGVMQNPRHLVRRRGQEARLRCSPMKGHSHVYWYRQLPEEGLKFMVYLQKENIIDESGMPKERFSAEFPKEGPSILRIQQVVRGDSAAYFCASSPGLSYEQYFGPGTRLTVT.

This chain connects TRBV9 to TRBJ2-1; unclear D gene. From germline, CDR1 is SGDLS and CDR2 YYNGEE. Trimming pared 1 base from V and 8 bases from J, leaving 13 bases between. The CDR3 runs 14 residues. CDR3 sequence reads: CASSVNWGLDEQFF. In DNA, the CDR3 is TGTGCCAGCAGCGTAAACTGGGGTCTCGATGAGCAGTTCTTC.

Only one count was recorded for this clone. The V gene is TRBV27, the J gene TRBJ2-4; possibly TRBD1 for D (7 bases). Looked up from germline, CDR1 is MNHEY and CDR2 is SMNVEV (reference sequence). The CDR3 covers 13 residues. V was trimmed by 2 bases and J by 8 bases, leaving 10 bases between them. The CDR3 loop reads CASSLDREDIQYF. The CDR3 nucleotides read TGTGCCAGCAGTTTAGACAGGGAGGACATTCAGTACTTC.

The chain couples TRBV18 to TRBJ2-3; D possibly uses TRBD1 or TRBD2 (7 bases each). The CDR3 extends over 16 amino acids. V dropped 3 bases and J dropped 5 bases, with 18 bases sitting between them. The germline gives CDR1 KGHSH, CDR2 LQKENI. DNA of the CDR3: TGTGCCAGCTCACCGGTGTACTCAGGGGGGGAAGATACGCAGTATTTT. Residues: CASSPVYSGGEDTQYF.

The chain links TRBV6-1 to TRBJ2-3, with D possibly TRBD1 on 5 matching bases. The ends were cut back, 8 bases at V and 2 bases at J, with 17 bases in the middle. The CDR3 spans 15 residues. Germline CDR1 and CDR2: MNHNS and SASEGT. The DNA for the CDR3 is TGTGCCAGCCTTTATTCTGTGACAGCCACAGATACGCAGTATTTT. Translation: CASLYSVTATDTQYF.

The rearrangement links TRBV27 to TRBJ2-5; 9 nucleotides align to TRBD1. Germline V gives CDR1 MNHEY, CDR2 SMNVEV (reference sequence). CDR3 length: 15 amino acids. After removal of 4 bases from V and 4 bases from J, the junction contained 7 bases not matched to a gene. The CDR3 region has the DNA TGTGCCAGCAGTTACAGGGGGACAGGGCCAGAGACCCAGTACTTC. Translating it yields CASSYRGTGPETQYF.